The 31 T cell receptor beta chains presented below share a single source sample, sequenced in a study of blood T cells in healthy people across ages. A second PCR of roughly 7 to 11 cycles used a sample-barcoded 5' primer and a J-beta primer mix. TCRdb passed the 5' RACE reads through MiXCR, listing each CDR3 protein once. The top ten clones hold about 2.1% of a sample with 1.5 million to 2 million distinct CDR3 sequences, 49% of them seen once. Input material: blood. The receptor set was obtained from a middle-aged woman in good health.

This clonotype was observed a handful of times. The chain links TRBV11-1 to TRBJ2-3, with 8 positions matching TRBD1. CDR1 and CDR2 (germline): SGHAT, FQDESV (reference sequence). V lost 2 bases to trimming and J lost 4 bases; unmatched junction nucleotides: 2. CDR3 size: 14 residues. The CDR3 sequence is CASSLPRGPDTQYF. CDR3 DNA sequence: TGTGCCAGCAGCTTACCCAGGGGGCCAGATACGCAGTATTTT.

This chain joins TRBV4-3 and TRBJ2-1; D perhaps matches TRBD2 (5 bases). Trimming removed 1 base from V and 10 bases from J, with 17 bases in between. The CDR3 contains 15 residues. Germline V gene data show CDR1 as LGHNA and CDR2 as YSLEER. This chain's CDR3 is CASSQGGWSGGEQFF. CDR3 in DNA: TGCGCCAGCAGCCAAGGTGGGTGGAGTGGAGGCGAGCAGTTCTTC.

The chain links TRBV4-2 to TRBJ2-5; 9 bases fit TRBD1. TRBJ2-7 explains the end of the DNA better; the J call may be wrong. The CDR3 totals 17 residues. The germline V gene encodes CDR1 LGHNA and CDR2 YNFKEQ. In DNA form, the CDR3 reads TGTGCCAGCAGCCAAGCGGGGGGACAGGGAGATGTCAGCGAGCAGTACTTC. This sequence encodes CASSQAGGQGDVSEQYF.

The chain is built from TRBV12-3 or TRBV12-4 and TRBJ2-3, with D perhaps given as TRBD1 or TRBD2 (5 bases each). This CDR3 region has 18 residues. Trimming took 5 bases from V and 6 from J, leaving 27 bases between them. This chain's CDR3 is CASSPVPGRQPERDTQYF. CDR3 in DNA: TGTGCCAGCAGTCCAGTGCCGGGACGCCAGCCCGAGCGGGATACGCAGTATTTT.

V is TRBV5-6 and J is TRBJ2-7; D not certain. The V gene lost 0 bases and the J gene lost 0 bases, with 13 bases spanning the gap. Germline V gives CDR1 SGHDT, CDR2 YYEEEE. This CDR3 contains 16 residues. As DNA, the CDR3 is TGTGCCAGCAGCTTGGTCATCCAGGAATTCTCCTACGAGCAGTACTTC. Translated, it gives CASSLVIQEFSYEQYF.

This sequence joins TRBV24-1 and TRBJ2-4; possible D gene TRBD1, 5 bases. The closer fit of TRBJ2-7 to the DNA end suggests the J call may be wrong. CDR3 size: 16 residues. Germline CDR1 and CDR2: KGHDR and SFDVKD. The chain's CDR3 is CATSDSGYNQDHEQYF. CDR3 sequence (DNA): TGTGCCACCAGTGATTCAGGGTATAACCAAGACCACGAGCAGTACTTC.

The J gene is TRBJ2-5, the V gene TRBV7-9; TRBD1 matches 7 bases. CDR3 length: 17 residues. V shed 0 bases, J shed 2 bases, and the junction held 9 bases outside the gene matches. The germline gives CDR1 SEHNR, CDR2 FQNEAQ (reference sequence). Here the CDR3 reads CASSLARETGKQETQYF. The CDR3 coding sequence is TGTGCCAGCAGCTTAGCGCGTGAGACAGGGAAACAAGAGACCCAGTACTTC.

This clonotype was detected only a few times. The rearrangement links TRBV4-1 to TRBJ1-5, with TRBD1 matching 7 bases. The CDR3 is 19 residues long. Trimming cost V 1 base and J 7 bases; bases outside gene matches: 19. Per germline, CDR1 MGHRA and CDR2 YSYEKL. In nucleotides, the CDR3 is TGCGCCAGCAGCCAAGGGACCGGGACAGCGTCAATCCGAGGGCAGCCCCAGCATTTT. Residues: CASSQGTGTASIRGQPQHF.

This clonotype was seen a single time. This sequence joins TRBV7-9 and TRBJ2-4, with 9 bases aligning to TRBD2. The tail of the sequence fits TRBJ2-7 better, so the J call may be wrong. Germline V lookup: CDR1 SEHNR, CDR2 FQNEAQ (reference sequence). CDR3 size: 15 residues. CDR3 sequence reads: CASSNGGGATYEQYF. The DNA of the CDR3 is TGTGCCAGCAGCAATGGCGGGGGGGCCACCTACGAGCAGTACTTC.

This clonotype was seen more than once but under ten times. This rearrangement joins TRBV9 to TRBJ1-2; 7 bases match TRBD1. Germline values: CDR1 SGDLS, CDR2 YYNGEE. The CDR3 totals 13 residues. Trimming took 4 bases from V and 8 from J; bases not matched to a gene: 8. CDR3 protein: CASSPVTGLGYTF. The CDR3 DNA follows: TGTGCCAGCAGCCCAGTGACAGGGCTAGGCTACACCTTC.

Only one count was recorded for this clonotype. CDR3 protein: CASSLQLGLADLYEQYF. The CDR3, as DNA: TGTGCCAGCAGTTTACAACTGGGACTAGCGGATCTCTACGAGCAGTACTTC. This sequence joins TRBV12-3 or TRBV12-4 and TRBJ2-5; 11 bases are shared with TRBD2. The tail of the sequence fits TRBJ2-7 better, so the J call may be wrong. The CDR3 is 17 residues long.

The chain uses TRBV25-1 and TRBJ2-5; possible D gene TRBD1, 5 bases. CDR1 and CDR2 from the germline V gene are MGHDK and SYGVNS. This CDR3 is built from 15 residues. Between the trimmed V and J ends, which lost 1 base and 2 bases, there was a span of 11 bases. The CDR3 loop is CASSELGQGQETQYF. The CDR3 region has the DNA TGTGCCAGCAGTGAATTGGGTCAGGGACAAGAGACCCAGTACTTC.

The sample holds a few counts of this clonotype. The CDR3 reads CASSQGLAGGNIQETQYF. CDR3 nucleotide sequence: TGTGCCAGCAGCCAAGGACTAGCGGGGGGGAACATCCAAGAGACCCAGTACTTC. The chain carries TRBV3-1 and TRBJ2-5, with 14 bases lining up with TRBD2. Germline assignment: CDR1 LGHDT and CDR2 YNNKEL (reference sequence). The CDR3 loop spans 18 amino acids. V trimming: 1 base; J trimming: 1 base; junction bases outside the gene matches: 5.

The chain uses TRBV7-9 and TRBJ2-4; D remains ambiguous. With the DNA end fitting TRBJ2-7 better, the J assignment may be wrong. The CDR3 spans 13 residues. The V gene's germline CDR1 is SEHNR and CDR2 FQNEAQ (reference sequence). CDR3 residues: CASSSPKIYEQYF. Written as DNA, the CDR3 is TGTGCCAGCAGCTCTCCGAAAATCTACGAGCAGTACTTC.

There are a few counts of this clonotype. CDR3 nucleotides: TGTGCCAGCAGCCCCGGGGTTGGAGAGCAGTTCTTC. Its protein is CASSPGVGEQFF. The genes are TRBV5-6 and TRBJ2-1; maybe TRBD2 (5 bases). V was pared by 4 bases and J by 10 bases, with 12 bases between. The germline CDR1 and CDR2 sequences are SGHDT and YYEEEE. This CDR3 region has 12 residues.

The rearrangement joins TRBV4-1 to TRBJ2-7; D is unresolved. CDR3 length: 17 residues. V lost 1 base to trimming and J lost 4 bases, with 20 bases between them. Per germline, CDR1 MGHRA and CDR2 YSYEKL. The CDR3 loop is CASSQVPSAGLLYEQYF. CDR3 DNA: TGCGCCAGCAGCCAAGTCCCCTCGGCAGGTCTACTATACGAGCAGTACTTC.

The J gene is TRBJ2-5, the V gene TRBV29-1; possibly TRBD1 for D (6 bases). The germline V gene has CDR1 SQVTM and CDR2 ANQGSEA. The germline V and J ends were trimmed by 7 bases and 11 bases, with 29 bases remaining between them. This CDR3 contains 15 residues. In nucleotides, the CDR3 is TGCAGCGCCGGAGCCAGGGGACGTTCTTACAATGAGCAGTACTTC. This gives the protein CSAGARGRSYNEQYF.

This clonotype was counted a few times. The chain combines TRBV6-5 with TRBJ2-1, with 8 bases aligning to TRBD2. CDR3 length: 14 amino acids. The germline V gene encodes CDR1 MNHEY and CDR2 SVGAGI. After removal of 6 bases from V and 6 bases from J, the junction contained 7 bases not matched to a gene. The DNA of the CDR3 is TGTGCCAGCAGCCCGTCAACTAGCGGCAATGAGCAGTTCTTC. Translation: CASSPSTSGNEQFF.

The chain is built from TRBV4-3 and TRBJ2-3; D gene uncertain. The CDR3 totals 15 residues. The V and J ends lost 4 bases and 0 bases respectively, with 11 bases between them. CDR1 LGHNA and CDR2 YSLEER come from the germline V gene. The CDR3 nucleotides are TGCGCCAGCAGCCGAGAGACTTTTAGCACAGATACGCAGTATTTT. This gives the protein CASSRETFSTDTQYF.

This clonotype has just a few counts. The chain uses TRBV10-3 and TRBJ1-1, with no clear D. The CDR3 loop spans 13 amino acids. V lost 7 bases, J lost 0 bases, and 9 bases lay in between. Germline V gene sequence: CDR1 ENHRY, CDR2 SYGVKD. The CDR3 nucleotides are TGTGCCATCAAACCTAAATTGAACACTGAAGCTTTCTTT. The encoded protein is CAIKPKLNTEAFF.

This clonotype appeared a few times. The chain has TRBV12-3 or TRBV12-4 and TRBJ1-2; 11 bases match TRBD1. The CDR3 runs to 15 residues. V dropped 10 bases and J dropped 8; count of bases not matched to a gene: 15. The chain's CDR3 is CATVLGTGGILGYTF. The CDR3 bases are TGTGCCACCGTCCTCGGGACAGGGGGTATTCTCGGCTACACCTTC.

This chain uses TRBV7-2 with TRBJ2-4; possible D gene TRBD1, 7 bases. Near its end, the DNA agrees better with TRBJ2-5, so the J call may be wrong. Per the germline V gene, CDR1 is SGHTA and CDR2 is FQGNSA. The CDR3 runs to 15 residues. The CDR3 DNA sequence: TGTGCCAGCACCGACCAGGGGGGTTTGGGAGAGACCCAGTACTTC. It codes for CASTDQGGLGETQYF.

This clonotype has a handful of counts. The genes are TRBV7-9 and TRBJ2-3; TRBD2 agrees at 9 bases. Germline values: CDR1 SEHNR, CDR2 FQNEAQ (reference sequence). CDR3 length: 16 amino acids. V shed 7 bases, J shed 2 bases, and the junction held 10 bases outside the gene matches. For the CDR3, the DNA is TGTGCCAGCACCCACTCCGAGCGGGGGGCCACAGATACGCAGTATTTT. This gives the protein CASTHSERGATDTQYF.

This rearrangement joins TRBV20-1 to TRBJ1-6, with a weak D call TRBD1 (6 bases). The germline V gene encodes CDR1 DFQATT and CDR2 SNEGSKA (reference sequence). The CDR3 is made up of 18 amino acids. The V gene lost 0 bases and the J gene lost 0 bases, with 15 bases spanning the gap. The CDR3 bases are TGCAGTGCTAGAGATATCCGGACAGAGGACTCCTATAATTCACCCCTCCACTTT. This encodes CSARDIRTEDSYNSPLHF.

This chain uses TRBV13 with TRBJ2-4; TRBD2 matches at 8 bases. TRBJ2-7 explains the end of the DNA better; the J call may be wrong. The CDR3 covers 16 residues. Looked up from germline, CDR1 is PRHDT and CDR2 is FYEKMQ (reference sequence). CDR3 in amino acids: CASSGPGTSRRYEQYF. For the CDR3, the DNA is TGTGCCAGCAGCGGGCCCGGGACTAGTCGCAGGTACGAGCAGTACTTC.

The genes are TRBV6-2 or TRBV6-3 and TRBJ2-1, with no clear D. Near its end, the DNA agrees better with TRBJ2-7, so the J call may be wrong. The germline V gene has CDR1 MNHEY and CDR2 SVGEGT. This CDR3 comprises 13 residues. CDR3 coding DNA: TGTGCCAGCAGTTACGAAATTTACAATGAGCAGTACTTC. Its translation is CASSYEIYNEQYF.

The chain joins TRBV9 to TRBJ2-3; 9 bases align to TRBD2. The CDR3 is 16 residues long. With 4 bases clipped from V and 2 bases from J, the junction kept 8 bases outside the gene matches. The germline V gene has CDR1 SGDLS and CDR2 YYNGEE. The CDR3 sequence: CASSPQSGGNTDTQYF. CDR3 bases: TGTGCCAGCAGCCCCCAGAGCGGGGGGAACACAGATACGCAGTATTTT.

The chain combines TRBV4-2 with TRBJ2-1; TRBD1 matches at 10 bases. V was pared by 4 bases and J by 6 bases, with 12 bases of the junction left unmatched. The CDR3 has 17 amino acids. Germline CDR1 LGHNA, CDR2 YNFKEQ. CDR3 sequence (DNA): TGTGCCAGCAGCCTTCCTAAATCGGGACAGGGGTTCAATGAGCAGTTCTTC. This sequence encodes CASSLPKSGQGFNEQFF.

The CDR3 DNA is TGTGCCAGCAGCTTAGTAGGGAATAATTCACCCCTCCACTTT. This translates into CASSLVGNNSPLHF. This rearrangement joins TRBV7-2 to TRBJ1-6; D is unclear. The V end lost 1 base, the J end lost 5 bases, and 6 bases lay between the germline ends. The CDR3 is 14 amino acids. CDR1 is SGHTA and CDR2 is FQGNSA in the germline V gene.

The V and J genes are TRBV12-3 or TRBV12-4 and TRBJ2-7; TRBD2 agrees at 9 bases. Trimming took 3 bases from V and 8 from J; bases not matched to a gene: 14. This CDR3 comprises 16 residues. The CDR3 sequence is CASSFSAGSGGKQQYF. The CDR3 DNA follows: TGTGCCAGCAGTTTCTCGGCGGGTAGCGGGGGTAAGCAGCAGTACTTC.

This clonotype was recorded a few times. The chain is built from TRBV20-1 and TRBJ2-1; D is perhaps TRBD2 (6 bases). Germline V CDR1 and CDR2: DFQATT, SNEGSKA (reference sequence). Trimming took off 6 bases at V and 3 bases at J, with 9 bases between the two ends. The CDR3 sequence is 12 residues long. The CDR3 protein is CSAAGNYNEQFF. In nucleotides, the CDR3 is TGCAGTGCGGCGGGGAACTACAATGAGCAGTTCTTC.